The 20 T cell receptor beta chains below come from one sample, sequenced in a study of T cells in Graves' hyperthyroidism and ophthalmopathy. Amplified regions were TCR beta CDR3 sequences from RNA transcripts. An initial round of RT-PCR targeting the TCR CDR3 relied on the HTBI primer set. MiXCR, applied by TCRdb to the multiplex PCR reads, yields one record per CDR3 protein. This sample has roughly 280,000 distinct CDR3 sequences, with roughly 20% found just once. Sequencing was carried out using blood. Receptors originate from a man aged 25 to 40 with Graves' ophthalmopathy.

This chain links TRBV30 with TRBJ1-4; tentatively, D is TRBD1 (6 bases). Germline values: CDR1 GTSNPN, CDR2 SVGIG (reference sequence). The length of the CDR3 is 14 residues. V lost 2 bases and J 8 bases, leaving 15 bases between the germline ends. The CDR3 region is CAWSSQGRGEKLFF. The CDR3 DNA reads TGTGCCTGGAGTTCACAGGGTAGGGGAGAAAAACTGTTTTTT.

This clonotype was counted many times. V usage is TRBV5-1 and J usage is TRBJ1-1, with TRBD1 matching over 7 bases. The CDR3 runs to 16 residues. The junction had 8 bases not matched to a gene; V was cut back by 2 bases and J by 1 base. Germline V gene data show CDR1 as SGHRS and CDR2 as YFSETQ. CDR3 in DNA: TGCGCCAGCAGCTTCGGGACAGCAAACGCGAACACTGAAGCTTTCTTT. Protein product: CASSFGTANANTEAFF.

This clonotype was counted only a few times. The chain joins TRBV28 to TRBJ2-2, with 8 bases fitting TRBD1. J was trimmed by 7 bases and V by 2 bases; bases with no gene match: 6. Germline values: CDR1 MDHEN, CDR2 SYDVKM. The CDR3 consists of 15 residues. In DNA, the CDR3 is TGTGCCAGCAGTTTAAGGGACAGGTGGATCGGGGAGCTGTTTTTT. Residues: CASSLRDRWIGELFF.

The chain is built from TRBV12-3 or TRBV12-4 and TRBJ1-4; D is possibly TRBD1 (5 bases). The CDR3 sequence is 12 residues long. V was clipped by 1 base and J by 8 bases, with 5 bases between them. The CDR3 region is CASSLGGEKLFF. CDR3 in DNA: TGTGCCAGCAGTTTAGGGGGGGAAAAACTGTTTTTT.

This sequence joins TRBV14 and TRBJ2-5; D may be TRBD2 (5 bases). The CDR3 spans 13 residues. V was pared by 3 bases and J by 4 bases, with 9 bases between. Per the germline V gene, CDR1 is SGHDN and CDR2 is FVKESK. The CDR3 nucleotides read TGTGCCAGCAGCCAGACGGCGGGAGAGACCCAGTACTTC. It translates to CASSQTAGETQYF.

CDR3 sequence reads: CASSPPPGYSSYEQYF. The CDR3 DNA follows: TGTGCCAGCTCACCACCCCCAGGGTACAGCTCCTACGAGCAGTACTTC. The chain is built from TRBV18 and TRBJ2-7; tentative D call: TRBD1 (5 bases). The V end lost 0 bases, the J end lost 0 bases, and 12 bases lay between the germline ends. The CDR3 has 16 amino acids. The germline V gene encodes CDR1 KGHSH and CDR2 LQKENI.

The J gene is TRBJ1-2, the V gene TRBV5-6, with D possibly TRBD1 on 6 matching bases. V was pared by 5 bases and J by 3 bases, with 14 bases between. The germline V gene has CDR1 SGHDT and CDR2 YYEEEE. The CDR3 loop spans 14 amino acids. The CDR3 sequence: CASREQGSDYGYTF. In DNA, the CDR3 is TGTGCCAGCAGAGAACAGGGTTCGGACTATGGCTACACCTTC.

This clonotype appeared a few times. In DNA form, the CDR3 reads TGTGCCAGCGATGAGGGGGCCCCAAGCACAGATACGCAGTATTTT. It is translated as CASDEGAPSTDTQYF. The rearrangement uses TRBV28 and TRBJ2-3, with 7 nucleotides matching TRBD1. After removal of 8 bases from V and 0 bases from J, the junction contained 8 bases not matched to a gene. This CDR3 is built from 15 residues. Germline V gene lookup returns CDR1 MDHEN and CDR2 SYDVKM.

This clonotype was found many times. The chain employs TRBV7-6 and TRBJ2-3; unclear D gene. CDR3 length: 15 residues. Germline V gene sequence: CDR1 SGHVS, CDR2 FNYEAQ. Deletions cut 5 bases from V and 2 bases from J, with 14 bases between. The chain's CDR3 is CASSPRGTNTDTQYF. The CDR3 nucleotides are TGTGCCAGCAGCCCCCGCGGTACTAACACAGATACGCAGTATTTT.

V and J are TRBV3-1 and TRBJ2-7, with unresolved D. Trimming stripped 3 bases from V and 3 bases from J, with 9 bases between. Per the germline V gene, CDR1 is LGHDT and CDR2 is YNNKEL (reference sequence). This CDR3 contains 13 residues. The CDR3 here is CASSHMDGYEQYF. DNA for the CDR3: TGTGCCAGCAGCCATATGGACGGCTACGAGCAGTACTTC.

The chain is built from TRBV6-1 and TRBJ2-5; D perhaps matches TRBD2 (6 bases). Germline CDR1 MNHNS, CDR2 SASEGT. This CDR3 has 15 residues. V lost 7 bases and J 4 bases, leaving 19 bases between the germline ends. The CDR3 DNA reads as TGTGCCAGCATCCTGTGGGCGGGGTCACGAGAGACCCAGTACTTC. Protein sequence: CASILWAGSRETQYF.

The V and J genes are TRBV29-1 and TRBJ2-5; a weak D match, TRBD2 (7 bases). This CDR3 region has 13 residues. The V and J ends lost 3 bases and 5 bases respectively, with 13 bases between them. Germline V gene sequence: CDR1 SQVTM, CDR2 ANQGSEA. CDR3 amino acids: CSVEGGRAETQYF. The CDR3 DNA reads TGCAGCGTTGAGGGGGGGCGGGCGGAGACCCAGTACTTC.

This clonotype was recorded a few times. The CDR3, as DNA: TGTGCCAGCAGCTTCGCGGGAGGGCCGAGCAATGAGCAGTTCTTC. It translates to CASSFAGGPSNEQFF. V is TRBV7-2 and J is TRBJ2-1; 9 bases fit TRBD2. Unmatched junction bases numbered 6, after V lost 3 bases and J lost 6 bases. CDR1 SGHTA and CDR2 FQGNSA come from the germline V gene. The CDR3 sequence is 15 residues long. The full variable domain, in which reference TRBV7-2 and TRBJ2-1 provide the parts outside the CDR3, is GAGVSQSPSNKVTEKGKDVELRCDPISGHTALYWYRQSLGQGLEFLIYFQGNSAPDKSGLPSDRFSAERTGGSVSTLTIQRTQQEDSAVYLCASSFAGGPSNEQFFGPGTRLTVL.

This clonotype was counted at least ten times. This chain connects TRBV3-1 to TRBJ2-3; D unclear. The CDR3 contains 13 residues. Looked up from germline, CDR1 is LGHDT and CDR2 is YNNKEL (reference sequence). The germline V and J ends were trimmed by 1 base and 9 bases, with 11 bases remaining between them. CDR3 sequence (DNA): TGTGCCAGCAGCCAAGGCGCTTCAAGGACGCAGTATTTT. This gives the protein CASSQGASRTQYF.

This clonotype turned up a few times. The chain combines TRBV13 with TRBJ1-2; D ambiguous. V was shortened by 0 bases and J by 10 bases, with 18 bases between the two germline ends. The CDR3 extends over 15 amino acids. Per germline, CDR1 PRHDT and CDR2 FYEKMQ (reference sequence). CDR3: CASSLGSSRGSPYTF. CDR3 nucleotide sequence: TGTGCCAGCAGCTTAGGCTCTTCGCGCGGAAGCCCCTACACCTTC.

This clonotype was counted many times. The V and J genes are TRBV9 and TRBJ1-1; 10 bases are shared with TRBD1. This CDR3 has 17 residues. CDR1 SGDLS and CDR2 YYNGEE come from the germline V gene. V gave up 0 bases and J gave up 5 bases; unmatched junction bases: 10. CDR3 loop: CASSVGGRGQGRTEAFF. CDR3 sequence (DNA): TGTGCCAGCAGCGTAGGGGGAAGGGGACAGGGGAGGACTGAAGCTTTCTTT.

The table lists this clonotype with many counts. The CDR3: CASSLLRDSAGQETQYF. The CDR3 region has the DNA TGCGCCAGCAGCTTGTTGAGGGACAGCGCCGGCCAAGAGACCCAGTACTTC. The V gene is TRBV5-1, the J gene TRBJ2-5, with 7 positions matching TRBD1. J was trimmed by 1 base and V by 1 base; bases with no gene match: 10. CDR3 length equals 17 residues. Germline V gene data show CDR1 as SGHRS and CDR2 as YFSETQ.

J is TRBJ1-5 and V is TRBV11-2; D is perhaps TRBD1 (5 bases). Germline V CDR1 and CDR2: SGHAT, FQNNGV. The V end lost 5 bases, the J end lost 2 bases, and 19 bases lay between the germline ends. The CDR3 covers 17 residues. The CDR3 DNA follows: TGTGCCAGCAGCCCCAGGTGGGGCAGGGTAGGCAATCAGCCCCAGCATTTT. Translating it yields CASSPRWGRVGNQPQHF.

This clonotype was found a few times. CDR3 in amino acids: CSVGRDRSSYEQYF. The CDR3 nucleotides read TGCAGCGTTGGCCGGGACAGGTCGTCCTACGAGCAGTACTTC. The rearrangement uses TRBV29-1 and TRBJ2-7; 8 bases are a match to TRBD1. Germline trimming cut 4 bases from V and 1 base from J; bases unmatched to any gene: 6. The CDR3 has 14 amino acids. CDR1 and CDR2 (germline): SQVTM, ANQGSEA.

The V gene is TRBV6-1, the J gene TRBJ1-6; no firm D call. The length of the CDR3 is 18 residues. Looked up from germline, CDR1 is MNHNS and CDR2 is SASEGT. Between the trimmed V and J ends, which lost 0 bases and 0 bases, there was a span of 12 bases. This chain's CDR3 is CASSEADSWTSYNSPLHF. The CDR3, as DNA: TGTGCCAGCAGTGAAGCAGATTCCTGGACCTCCTATAATTCACCCCTCCACTTT.